This entry describes one T cell receptor (beta chain). The antigen is unknown. Methotrexate plus calcineurin inhibitor accompanied controls' myeloablative marrow transplants; sampling was 1 year later. Generated by immunoSEQ multiplex PCR, the TCRdb table keeps only in-frame clones and is missing some. The repertoire holds approximately 16,000 clones, with roughly 84% as singletons. These data are taken from a study of T cells after posttransplantation cyclophosphamide. Points from the study as a whole: Donor-recipient repertoire similarity was low at 1-2 months, rising over year one. Blood and skin or GI T cell repertoires showed limited TRB overlap.

The sample was PBMCs, taken 350 to 400 days after allogeneic stem cell transplant with calcineurin inhibitor and methotrexate. This sequence originates from a male patient aged 18-29 years who received an allogeneic stem cell transplant from a related donor, was CMV-positive, and had no GVHD. Part of the T cell pool may stem from the graft donor.

The CDR3 nucleotides read TGCGCCAGCAGCTCACACGGGACTAAGAGCTCCTACGAGCAGTACTTC. It codes for CASSSHGTKSSYEQYF. The rearrangement uses TRBV5-1 and TRBJ2-7, with 7 bases that match TRBD2. This CDR3 region has 16 residues. Trimming cost V 3 bases and J 0 bases; bases outside gene matches: 9. The V gene's germline CDR1 is SGHRS and CDR2 YFSETQ.